These 29 T cell receptor beta chains share one sample of origin, sequenced in a study of blood T cell repertoires in COVID-19. Using immunoSEQ multiplex PCR, the repertoire was profiled, and TCRdb retains in-frame clones only, with some absent. This table holds about 200,000 clones, 80% to 95% found once. Material for sequencing was peripheral blood. The receptors originated from a man between 60 and 70 years old with COVID-19, enrolled during active disease.

The sample holds many counts of this clone. The chain is built from TRBV19 and TRBJ2-7; a weak D match, TRBD1 (6 bases). Germline V gives CDR1 LNHDA, CDR2 SQIVND (reference sequence). V lost 4 bases to trimming and J lost 3 bases, with 16 bases between them. The CDR3 is made up of 15 amino acids. DNA for the CDR3: TGTGCCAGTAGTAGCCAGGGGTCAGCGTTCTACGAGCAGTACTTC. Translated: CASSSQGSAFYEQYF.

The V call is TRBV11-2, the J call TRBJ1-5; D unresolved. Germline-derived CDR1 and CDR2 are SGHAT and FQNNGV. With 4 bases removed from V and 5 bases from J, the gap between germline ends came to 15 bases. The CDR3 spans 15 residues. CDR3 sequence: CASSSHTALDQPQHF. CDR3 sequence (DNA): TGTGCCAGCAGCTCCCATACAGCCCTTGATCAGCCCCAGCATTTT.

This clone was counted a single time. This chain connects TRBV11-2 to TRBJ1-2; D uncertain. Germline lookup yields CDR1 SGHAT and CDR2 FQNNGV. V was pared by 1 base and J by 2 bases, with 8 bases between. The CDR3 length is 14 residues. Here the CDR3 reads CASSLVPGNYGYTF. The CDR3 nucleotides read TGTGCCAGCAGCTTAGTTCCAGGAAACTATGGCTACACCTTC.

This chain connects TRBV2 to TRBJ2-7; TRBD1 agrees at 7 bases. Looked up from germline, CDR1 is SNHLY and CDR2 is FYNNEI. The CDR3 contains 13 residues. Unmatched junction bases numbered 6, after V lost 8 bases and J lost 2 bases. CDR3 in amino acids: CASVRQGTYEQYF. For the CDR3, the DNA is TGTGCCAGCGTACGACAGGGAACCTACGAGCAGTACTTC. The whole variable domain, filled in from reference TRBV2 and TRBJ2-7, reads EPEVTQTPSHQVTQMGQEVILRCVPISNHLYFYWYRQILGQKVEFLVSFYNNEISEKSEIFDDQFSVERPDGSNFTLKIRSTKLEDSAMYFCASVRQGTYEQYFGPGTRLTVT.

This chain uses TRBV3-1 (or the pseudogene TRBV3-2) with TRBJ2-7; a weak D match, TRBD1 (6 bases). This CDR3 has 14 residues. Germline V gives CDR1 LGHDT, CDR2 YNNKEL (reference sequence). V was clipped by 2 bases and J by 4 bases, with 12 bases between them. DNA for the CDR3: TGTGCCAGCAGCCAACCATCACAGGGTTACGAGCAGTACTTC. Translating gives CASSQPSQGYEQYF.

The V and J genes are TRBV28 and TRBJ2-3; TRBD2 matches at 8 bases. Germline V gives CDR1 MDHEN, CDR2 SYDVKM. The CDR3 runs to 16 residues. Trimming at V came to 6 bases and at J to 4 bases, leaving 12 bases not matched to a gene. CDR3 coding DNA: TGTGCCAGCAGCTCCTGGGGTCGCGGGAGGTCAGATACGCAGTATTTT. This translates into CASSSWGRGRSDTQYF.

V is TRBV7-9 and J is TRBJ1-5; TRBD1 aligns across 8 bases. The germline CDR1 and CDR2 sequences are SEHNR and FQNEAQ (reference sequence). V gave up 3 bases and J gave up 5 bases; unmatched junction bases: 6. This CDR3 is 15 amino acids long. The CDR3 reads CASSFYRDRYQPQHF. CDR3 DNA sequence: TGTGCCAGCAGCTTTTACCGGGACAGGTATCAGCCCCAGCATTTT.

This clone was counted a single time. The chain uses TRBV4-3 and TRBJ2-7; maybe TRBD1 (5 bases). The length of the CDR3 is 12 residues. Germline assignment: CDR1 LGHNA and CDR2 YSLEER. The V gene lost 3 bases and the J gene lost 5 bases, with 8 bases spanning the gap. DNA of the CDR3: TGCGCCAGCAGCCACCACAGGCACGAGCAGTACTTC. Encoded protein: CASSHHRHEQYF.

The rearrangement uses TRBV5-1 and TRBJ1-1, with D maybe TRBD1 (5 bases). V was clipped by 0 bases and J by 0 bases, with 12 bases between them. Germline CDR1 and CDR2: SGHRS and YFSETQ. The CDR3 has 16 amino acids. For the CDR3, the DNA is TGCGCCAGCAGCTTGGGACAGACGACAATGAACACTGAAGCTTTCTTT. This gives the protein CASSLGQTTMNTEAFF.

The chain recombines TRBV19 with TRBJ2-1; 12 nucleotides match TRBD1. The length of the CDR3 is 15 residues. Trimming cost V 10 bases and J 5 bases; bases outside gene matches: 9. Germline V lookup: CDR1 LNHDA, CDR2 SQIVND (reference sequence). In DNA, the CDR3 is TGTGCCACCAGTCGGGACAGGGGGCTCCACAATGAGCAGTTCTTC. Translated, it gives CATSRDRGLHNEQFF.

The chain employs TRBV5-6 and TRBJ1-2; 7 positions match TRBD1. Trimming removed 4 bases from V and 5 bases from J; junction bases left unmatched: 8. Germline CDR1 reads SGHDT; CDR2 reads YYEEEE. The CDR3 totals 14 residues. The CDR3 DNA reads as TGTGCCAGCAGCGCCCCCGGGACAGATTATGGCTACACCTTC. It yields the protein CASSAPGTDYGYTF.

The rearrangement uses TRBV6-6 and TRBJ2-7; 11 bases map to TRBD1. V dropped 5 bases and J dropped 3; count of bases not matched to a gene: 6. The CDR3 loop spans 15 amino acids. Germline CDR1 MNHNY, CDR2 SVGAGI (reference sequence). Written as DNA, the CDR3 is TGTGCCAGCAGTAACCGGGACAGGGGGGACTACGAGCAGTACTTC. Protein: CASSNRDRGDYEQYF.

The chain recombines TRBV6-1 with TRBJ1-1; no firm D call. The CDR3 is made up of 13 amino acids. Trimming removed 0 bases from V and 6 bases from J, with 8 bases in between. CDR1 is MNHNS, CDR2 SASEGT, per germline. DNA of the CDR3: TGTGCCAGCAGTGAAGCGGCATGGCCTGAAGCTTTCTTT. Translation gives CASSEAAWPEAFF.

The CDR3 sequence is CASRTRQNYGYTF. The DNA of the CDR3 is TGTGCCAGCAGGACACGACAGAACTATGGCTACACCTTC. This sequence joins TRBV6-5 and TRBJ1-2; maybe TRBD1 (5 bases). V was cut by 6 bases and J by 2 bases, with 10 bases left in between. The germline gives CDR1 MNHEY, CDR2 SVGAGI. The CDR3 has 13 residues.

The chain joins TRBV4-1 to TRBJ2-7, with TRBD2 as a possible D gene (5 bases). V lost 6 bases to trimming and J lost 6 bases, with 18 bases between them. The length of the CDR3 is 14 residues. Germline values: CDR1 MGHRA, CDR2 YSYEKL. CDR3 sequence: CASSQTMTEGEQYF. CDR3 nucleotide sequence: TGCGCCAGCAGTCAAACGATGACCGAGGGCGAGCAGTACTTC.

This clone was recorded once. This sequence joins TRBV11-2 and TRBJ2-1; D gene ambiguous. V was trimmed by 3 bases and J by 6 bases, leaving 12 bases between them. The CDR3 runs 14 residues. CDR1 and CDR2 from the germline V gene are SGHAT and FQNNGV. The CDR3 here is CASSLLTGVNEQFF. The DNA for the CDR3 is TGTGCCAGCAGCTTGTTGACTGGAGTCAATGAGCAGTTCTTC.

The chain recombines TRBV3-1 (or the pseudogene TRBV3-2) with TRBJ2-1; no definite D call. The CDR3 is 11 residues long. The germline V gene has CDR1 LGHDT and CDR2 YNNKEL (reference sequence). The V end was cut by 10 bases, the J end by 7 bases, with 11 bases between. The CDR3 is CATRYGNEQFF. Written as DNA, the CDR3 is TGTGCCACCCGGTACGGGAATGAGCAGTTCTTC.

This clone was picked up a small number of times. This sequence joins TRBV11-3 and TRBJ2-3; TRBD2 matches at 10 bases. V shed 1 base and J 5 bases; nucleotides not matched to a gene: 6. Germline CDR1 SGHNT, CDR2 YENEEA. This CDR3 region has 16 residues. The CDR3 region is CASSLGLAGAKDTQYF. CDR3 nucleotides: TGTGCCAGCAGCTTAGGCCTAGCGGGAGCTAAAGATACGCAGTATTTT. Drawing the rest from reference TRBV11-3 and TRBJ2-3, the complete variable domain is EAGVVQSPRYKIIEKKQPVAFWCNPISGHNTLYWYLQNLGQGPELLIRYENEEAVDDSQLPKDRFSAERLKGVDSTLKIQPAELGDSAVYLCASSLGLAGAKDTQYFGPGTRLTVL.

This rearrangement joins TRBV2 to TRBJ1-1; 8 bases agree with TRBD1. The CDR3 has 15 residues. Germline V gives CDR1 SNHLY, CDR2 FYNNEI. V trimming: 6 bases; J trimming: 5 bases; junction bases outside the gene matches: 11. CDR3 protein: CASSTLWTGLTEAFF. CDR3 nucleotides: TGTGCCAGCAGCACCCTTTGGACAGGGTTGACTGAAGCTTTCTTT.

This clone was detected only once. CDR3 nucleotide sequence: TGCGCCAGCAGCGCAAACGGGGACTACAATGAGCAGTTCTTC. Its protein product is CASSANGDYNEQFF. The chain uses TRBV5-1 and TRBJ2-1; D possibly corresponds to TRBD2 (5 bases). CDR1 is SGHRS and CDR2 is YFSETQ in the germline V gene. V was pared by 4 bases and J by 3 bases, with 11 bases between. CDR3 size: 14 residues.

This clone was observed a handful of times. CDR3 loop: CASSHRTEGTDTQYF. DNA of the CDR3: TGTGCCAGCAGTCACAGGACGGAAGGCACAGATACGCAGTATTTT. The V and J genes are TRBV7-9 and TRBJ2-3; possible D gene TRBD1, 5 bases. Germline V lookup: CDR1 SEHNR, CDR2 FQNEAQ (reference sequence). The V end lost 6 bases, the J end lost 1 base, and 14 bases lay between the germline ends. This CDR3 has 15 amino acids.

The rearrangement uses TRBV28 and TRBJ2-7; 8 nucleotides line up with TRBD2. The CDR3 has 15 residues. J gave up 7 bases and V 3 bases, and 11 bases lay outside the gene matches. Germline V CDR1 and CDR2: MDHEN, SYDVKM. DNA of the CDR3: TGTGCCAGCAGTTTCCGGGGGGGATCGTCTGGGGAGCAGTACTTC. Translated: CASSFRGGSSGEQYF. The complete variable domain, with remaining parts taken from reference TRBV28 and TRBJ2-7, reads DVKVTQSSRYLVKRTGEKVFLECVQDMDHENMFWYRQDPGLGLRLIYFSYDVKMKEKGDIPEGYSVSREKKERFSLILESASTNQTSMYLCASSFRGGSSGEQYFGPGTRLTVT.

The chain carries TRBV10-2 and TRBJ1-5; D is undetermined. CDR1 WSHSY and CDR2 SAAADI come from the germline V gene. V lost 4 bases and J 4 bases, leaving 11 bases between the germline ends. The CDR3 spans 14 residues. For the CDR3, the DNA is TGCGCCAGCAGTGCGGGAACGGGAAATCAGCCCCAGCATTTT. Translated: CASSAGTGNQPQHF.

This sequence joins TRBV6-5 and TRBJ2-7, with D tentatively TRBD1 (5 bases). Germline V CDR1 and CDR2: MNHEY, SVGAGI. The CDR3 is 16 residues long. Trimming took 0 bases from V and 6 from J, leaving 18 bases between them. The CDR3 nucleotides read TGTGCCAGCAGTTACTCTCGACAGATTCCCCTCTCCGAGCAGTACTTC. Protein product: CASSYSRQIPLSEQYF.

The chain joins TRBV5-1 to TRBJ2-1; 9 positions match TRBD2. Germline V gene sequence: CDR1 SGHRS, CDR2 YFSETQ. The CDR3 runs to 16 residues. The V segment lost 0 bases and the J segment 1 base; nucleotides outside the gene matches: 2. The CDR3 DNA reads TGCGCCAGCAGCTTGGGGACTAGCGCGTCCTACAATGAGCAGTTCTTC. Protein: CASSLGTSASYNEQFF.

The J gene is TRBJ1-2, the V gene TRBV15; 10 positions match TRBD1. With 1 base clipped from V and 2 bases from J, the junction kept 4 bases outside the gene matches. In germline, CDR1 is LNHNV, CDR2 YYDKDF (reference sequence). CDR3 length: 16 residues. CDR3 sequence (DNA): TGTGCCACCAGCAGAGTAGCGGGACAGGGGAACTATGGCTACACCTTC. Translating it yields CATSRVAGQGNYGYTF.

This chain connects TRBV11-2 to TRBJ2-1, with TRBD2 as a possible D gene (5 bases). In germline, CDR1 is SGHAT, CDR2 FQNNGV. Between the trimmed V and J ends, which lost 7 bases and 3 bases, there was a span of 10 bases. This CDR3 comprises 13 residues. The CDR3 sequence: CASTISGYNEQFF. DNA for the CDR3: TGTGCCAGCACTATAAGCGGCTACAATGAGCAGTTCTTC.

The chain couples TRBV7-9 to TRBJ1-1; possible D gene TRBD1, 6 bases. The germline V and J ends were trimmed by 5 bases and 2 bases, with 15 bases remaining between them. CDR1 is SEHNR and CDR2 is FQNEAQ in the germline V gene (reference sequence). This CDR3 contains 15 residues. The CDR3 DNA reads as TGTGCCAGCAGCCTACCCCCGACAGGCAACACTGAAGCTTTCTTT. As protein: CASSLPPTGNTEAFF.

In DNA form, the CDR3 reads TGTGCCAGCAGCTTAGGGACAGGGGGCGGAGAGACCCAGTACTTC. This sequence encodes CASSLGTGGGETQYF. This chain links TRBV11-2 with TRBJ2-5, with 11 bases fitting TRBD1. CDR1 and CDR2 from the germline V gene are SGHAT and FQNNGV. The junction had 2 bases not matched to a gene; V was cut back by 1 base and J by 4 bases. The CDR3 consists of 15 residues. The full variable domain, completed using reference TRBV11-2 and TRBJ2-5, is EAGVAQSPRYKIIEKRQSVAFWCNPISGHATLYWYQQILGQGPKLLIQFQNNGVVDDSQLPKDRFSAERLKGVDSTLKIQPAKLEDSAVYLCASSLGTGGGETQYFGPGTRLLVL.